The entry that follows covers one TCR beta chain sequence. This clonotype occurred a few times. The clone's antigen remains unknown. The sample holds no much larger clone one base away, and base qualities are not on file. The data were taken from a study of blood T cells in healthy people across ages (dated by TCRdb to between 2014 and 2017). Background on the whole study: In model experiments, roughly one uniquely barcoded TCR beta cDNA molecule per two T cells was captured by template switching. Using deep sequencing normalized with unique cDNA molecular identifiers, the study measured how TCR beta repertoire diversity changes with age. The donors were divided into four age groups: young (average approximately 17 years), middle-aged (around 41), aged (under 70) and long-lived (roughly 82). To avoid experimental bias, donors of different ages were randomly spread across the sequencing lanes. Using the same blood draw, the study looked at two additional independent replicas of 1 million unique cDNA reads for two donors, one aged 18 to 29 and the other aged 80 or older.

Overall study outcomes, separate from this receptor: Estimates of total diversity from one million sequenced T cells were regarded as lower bounds and underestimates. Because the CMV infection status of the donors was unknown, age-related changes in expanded clonotypes may potentially have been confounded. Observed TCR beta diversity per million T cells fell roughly linearly with age, and a significant reduction was already apparent by age around 40. There was a strong correlation between observed TCR beta diversity and the percentage of naive T cells measured by flow cytometry. Bulk unsorted PBMC profiling prevented conclusive comparison of naive and antigen-experienced compartments. Compared with the aged group, the long-lived group had more naive CD4+ T cells, fewer expanded clones and increased TCR diversity, suggesting age selection.

Preparation of the library involved 5' RACE. The data were produced on an Illumina HiSeq 2500. A second PCR of about 7 to 12 cycles was run with a J-beta primer mix and a sample-barcoded 5' primer. A template-switch 5' adaptor carrying 12 random nucleotides introduced a unique molecular identifier onto each TCR beta cDNA molecule. Each sample yielded at least 2.5 million CDR3-containing paired-end reads. All of the RNA was converted into first-strand cDNA using the Mint cDNA synthesis kit, with a TRBC-specific oligonucleotide serving as the primer. Following uracil-DNA glycosylase treatment, all cDNA underwent a first 18-cycle PCR with the universal primers M1SS and BC2_uni_R. In the source study's methods: For normalization, 1 million high-quality reads were randomly selected from each sample, with every read carrying a distinct molecular identifier. Instead of being binned into consensus sequences, reads that shared molecular identifiers were thrown out. MiTCR, run with a Q25 quality threshold and the strictest error-elimination algorithm, handled CDR3 identification, clonotype clustering and error correction. Lower-bound total TCR beta diversity was estimated with a nonparametric unseen species model using Euler transformation. In-frame beta chains were kept once TCRdb had trimmed the public reads at Q25 with fastp and called clones with MiXCR. Identical CDR3 proteins give one entry, which carries the most common genes and DNA. For this entry, the V and J calls and clone size follow TCRdb and not the study's own pipeline. In this sample the table shows about 1,600,000 distinct CDR3 sequences, approximately 38% of which occur a single time. The ten largest clones capture roughly 7.7% of the sample.

The 39 donors, aged about 6 to 95 years, were systemically healthy Caucasian individuals from Russia. Approximately 9.7 milliliters of peripheral blood were drawn from each donor into EDTA-treated Vacutainer tubes. PBMCs were isolated by Ficoll-Paque density-gradient centrifugation, with at least 6 million obtained per sample. Total RNA, at least 5.5 micrograms per sample, was extracted from PBMCs with Trizol reagent. For every donor, flow cytometry on a PBMC aliquot measured the percentage of naive CD45RAhigh/CD27high T cells. Trimming takes 0 bases from V and 0 bases from J, and the germline ends sit 11 bases apart. Per the germline V gene, SGDLS is the CDR1 and YYNGEE is the CDR2. The CDR3 runs 16 amino acids, cysteine and phenylalanine included. Only CDR3 DNA remains: 48 bases, in frame from the first base.

The chain joins TRBV9 to TRBJ2-3; a weak D assignment points to TRBD2 (6 bases agree). This TCR came from a woman younger than 30 in good health. Input material: blood. In nucleotide form, the sequence is TGTGCCAGCAGCGTAGGGGTAGCGGCGAGCACAGATACGCAGTATTTT. Its protein is CASSVGVAASTDTQYF.